Included here is one T cell receptor (beta chain) sequence, with context. Each subset's genomic DNA was shared equally among a number of immunoSEQ plates. The authors loaded about 200 ng DNA, 28,000 or so T cell genomes, into sorted-subset replicate PCRs. Profiled with immunoSEQ multiplex PCR; TCRdb holds only in-frame clones, not every one. Here the sample spans around 600,000 clones, roughly 98% being singletons. This sample was included in a study of shared clonotypes between healthy human individuals. CD8 cells regarded as naive lacked CD45RO, were positively chosen for CCR7, and omitted terminally differentiated effector memory CD45RA+ cells. This CDR3 has 15 amino acids. CDR1 and CDR2 (germline): MNHNS, SASEGT. Trimming shortened V by 5 bases and J by 2 bases, and 13 bases separated the two germline ends.

This receptor was taken from a man aged 30 to 45 in good health. Sequencing was performed on naive CD8+ T cells sorted from blood. The chain carries TRBV6-1 and TRBJ1-5, with D maybe TRBD1 (6 bases). The CDR3 DNA reads as TGTGCCAGCAGTCTCAGGGGAGCAGGCAATCAGCCCCAGCATTTT. It is translated as CASSLRGAGNQPQHF.